Below are 5 T cell receptor beta chains sequenced from a single sample in a study of cytomegalovirus exposure and HLA in healthy donors (dated by TCRdb to about 2017). The library was prepared using the immunoSEQ multiplex PCR assay. For the multiplex PCR, a mixture combining 60 forward primers for TCR Vbeta segments and 13 reverse primers for TCR Jbeta segments was used. The immuneACCESS repertoire file appears here via TCRdb, limited to in-frame rearrangements. These files lack a portion of the clones; in checked studies, under half of the deficit traces to unresolved V genes, and the cause of the others is not known. This sample comprises around 170,000 clones, approximately 88% of them detected only once. Jointly, the top ten make up approximately 1.5% of the sample. Sequencing was performed on PBMCs. The receptors shown here come from a woman between 18 and 29 years old in good health and CMV-seronegative.

This clone occurred a few times. The rearrangement uses TRBV30 and TRBJ1-5; D not certain. The CDR3 has 14 residues. The germline gives CDR1 GTSNPN, CDR2 SVGIG (reference sequence). Trimming stripped 3 bases from V and 5 bases from J, with 14 bases between. CDR3 sequence: CAWSHGGLHQPQHF. In DNA form, the CDR3 reads TGTGCCTGGAGCCACGGAGGTCTCCATCAGCCCCAGCATTTT. Based on the CDR3 plus reference TRBV30 and TRBJ1-5, the full variable domain is SQTIHQWPATLVQPVGSPLSLECTVEGTSNPNLYWYRQAAGRGLQLLFYSVGIGQISSEVPQNLSASRPQDRQFILSSKKLLLSDSGFYLCAWSHGGLHQPQHFGDGTRLSIL.

This clone was picked up a small number of times. Here the CDR3 reads CASSLGLGRAGNTIYF. The CDR3 DNA sequence: TGTGCCAGCAGCTTAGGACTCGGCAGAGCTGGAAACACCATATATTTT. V is TRBV11-2 and J is TRBJ1-3; D gene unclear. V was trimmed by 1 base and J by 2 bases, leaving 12 bases between them. Germline-derived CDR1 and CDR2 are SGHAT and FQNNGV. This CDR3 is 16 amino acids long.

The rearrangement uses TRBV6-6 and TRBJ2-1; D remains ambiguous. This CDR3 is 14 amino acids long. Between the trimmed V and J ends, which lost 4 bases and 3 bases, there was a span of 10 bases. Germline V lookup: CDR1 MNHNY, CDR2 SVGAGI (reference sequence). The CDR3 reads CASSSTQSYNEQFF. The CDR3 DNA reads as TGTGCCAGCAGTTCTACCCAAAGCTACAATGAGCAGTTCTTC.

This clone has a handful of counts. The chain couples TRBV18 to TRBJ1-2; 7 bases fit TRBD1. The CDR3 spans 14 residues. Germline V gives CDR1 KGHSH, CDR2 LQKENI. Losses at the gene ends were 3 bases for V and 5 bases for J; bases not matched to a gene: 6. CDR3 loop: CASSPKTGSYGYTF. The CDR3 bases are TGTGCCAGCTCACCGAAGACAGGGAGTTATGGCTACACCTTC.

CDR3 residues: CASSWGSGYGYTF. CDR3 DNA sequence: TGTGCCAGCAGCTGGGGCAGCGGGTATGGCTACACCTTC. The chain combines TRBV5-4 with TRBJ1-2, with D possibly being TRBD1 (5 bases). The ends were cut back, 3 bases at V and 5 bases at J, with 11 bases in the middle. The CDR3 loop spans 13 amino acids. Per germline, CDR1 SGHNT and CDR2 YYREEE (reference sequence).